One and the same sample provided the 32 T cell receptor beta chains below, sequenced in a study of identical twins. TCRdb analysed the 5' RACE reads with MiXCR anew, one entry per CDR3 protein. The data show 700,000 to 950,000 distinct CDR3 sequences, 9% to 15% seen once. The same data also contributed to another study, on yellow fever vaccine responses in identical twins.

Material: PBMCs. These TCRs come from a woman aged 18-30 years in good health.

This clonotype was seen a single time. The chain is built from TRBV20-1 and TRBJ2-7; unclear D gene. Trimming took 3 bases from V and 0 from J, leaving 6 bases between them. CDR1 and CDR2 (germline): DFQATT, SNEGSKA (reference sequence). The CDR3 is 12 amino acids. The CDR3 is CSASKDSYEQYV. Here the CDR3 DNA reads TGCAGTGCTAGTAAGGACTCCTACGAGCAGTACGTC.

The rearrangement joins TRBV6-2 or TRBV6-3 to TRBJ2-3; D not resolved. CDR3 length: 14 amino acids. Looked up from germline, CDR1 is MNHEY and CDR2 is SVGEGT. The germline V and J ends were trimmed by 5 bases and 0 bases, with 9 bases remaining between them. Here the CDR3 DNA reads TGTGCCAGCAGTAGCCCGATTAGCACAGATACGCAGTATTTT. Its translation is CASSSPISTDTQYF.

The V gene is TRBV7-6, the J gene TRBJ2-1; 7 nucleotides align to TRBD2. Germline V lookup: CDR1 SGHVS, CDR2 FNYEAQ. With V trimmed by 2 bases and J by 3 bases, 7 bases remained unmatched. The length of the CDR3 is 16 residues. The CDR3 nucleotides are TGTGCCAGCAGCTTAACCAGTCGGGACTACTACAATGAGCAGTTCTTC. It is translated as CASSLTSRDYYNEQFF.

The chain joins TRBV10-3 to TRBJ2-1, with TRBD1 matching 7 bases. The V segment lost 0 bases and the J segment 7 bases; nucleotides outside the gene matches: 15. The CDR3 contains 18 residues. From germline, CDR1 is ENHRY and CDR2 SYGVKD. In nucleotides, the CDR3 is TGTGCCATCAGTGAGTCTGCAGCGGACCTCAGCAGGGGGAATGAGCAGTTCTTC. This translates into CAISESAADLSRGNEQFF.

The genes are TRBV5-1 and TRBJ1-3; TRBD1 is a possible D gene (5 bases). V was shortened by 4 bases and J by 4 bases, with 9 bases between the two germline ends. The germline gives CDR1 SGHRS, CDR2 YFSETQ. The CDR3 extends over 13 amino acids. CDR3 region: CASSLGDGNTIYF. CDR3 coding DNA: TGCGCCAGCAGCCTGGGGGACGGAAACACCATATATTTT.

J is TRBJ1-2 and V is TRBV11-1; D might be TRBD1 (5 bases). Germline values: CDR1 SGHAT, CDR2 FQDESV (reference sequence). The CDR3 totals 18 residues. V gave up 5 bases and J gave up 0 bases, with 22 bases separating them. CDR3 sequence: CASSRMEATEKSNYGYTF. The CDR3 nucleotides are TGTGCCAGCAGCAGGATGGAAGCGACAGAAAAATCTAACTATGGCTACACCTTC.

V usage is TRBV9 and J usage is TRBJ2-1; 9 nucleotides align to TRBD2. This CDR3 contains 17 residues. The ends lost 4 bases at V and 8 bases at J; junction bases unmatched: 16. Germline V CDR1 and CDR2: SGDLS, YYNGEE. CDR3 sequence reads: CASSPSGTSILGDEQFF. The CDR3 DNA is TGTGCCAGCAGCCCCTCAGGGACTAGCATTCTAGGGGATGAGCAGTTCTTC.

This clonotype was detected a few times. The V and J genes are TRBV24-1 and TRBJ2-1; 7 bases fit TRBD1. Germline lookup yields CDR1 KGHDR and CDR2 SFDVKD. V gave up 0 bases and J gave up 6 bases; unmatched junction bases: 13. CDR3 size: 18 residues. DNA of the CDR3: TGTGCCACCAGTGATTTGCTACAGGGGAGTAAGGCCTGCAATGAGCAGTTCTTC. Its translation: CATSDLLQGSKACNEQFF.

This clonotype was detected only a few times. The chain combines TRBV20-1 with TRBJ2-1; D is ambiguous. The CDR3 runs to 14 residues. The V gene's germline CDR1 is DFQATT and CDR2 SNEGSKA (reference sequence). Trimming took off 0 bases at V and 8 bases at J, with 14 bases between the two ends. CDR3 protein: CSARDLANHHEQFF. CDR3 in DNA: TGCAGTGCTAGAGATCTGGCTAATCATCATGAGCAGTTCTTC.

This clonotype occurred a few times. V usage is TRBV15 and J usage is TRBJ2-7; 7 bases are a match to TRBD1. The CDR3 length is 15 residues. Unmatched junction bases numbered 4, after V lost 0 bases and J lost 2 bases. In germline, CDR1 is LNHNV, CDR2 YYDKDF (reference sequence). CDR3 nucleotide sequence: TGTGCCACCAGCAGAGATGGGGGACAGCCCTACGAGCAGTACTTC. This gives the protein CATSRDGGQPYEQYF. Drawing the rest from reference TRBV15 and TRBJ2-7, the complete variable domain is DAMVIQNPRYQVTQFGKPVTLSCSQTLNHNVMYWYQQKSSQAPKLLFHYYDKDFNNEADTPDNFQSRRPNTSFCFLDIRSPGLGDTAMYLCATSRDGGQPYEQYFGPGTRLTVT.

This sequence joins TRBV15 and TRBJ2-5; TRBD2 matches at 12 bases. Trimming at V came to 0 bases and at J to 4 bases, leaving 6 bases not matched to a gene. Looked up from germline, CDR1 is LNHNV and CDR2 is YYDKDF (reference sequence). The CDR3 is 17 residues long. The CDR3 reads CATSRDILAGGRETQYF. The CDR3 nucleotides read TGTGCCACCAGCAGAGATATCCTAGCGGGAGGGCGAGAGACCCAGTACTTC.

The gene calls are TRBV28 and TRBJ1-1, with TRBD1 as a possible D gene (5 bases). Between the trimmed V and J ends, which lost 5 bases and 5 bases, there was a span of 21 bases. Per the germline V gene, CDR1 is MDHEN and CDR2 is SYDVKM. The CDR3 runs to 16 residues. The chain's CDR3 is CASSLGTVKGLTEAFF. CDR3 nucleotide sequence: TGTGCCAGCAGTCTCGGTACAGTTAAGGGGTTGACTGAAGCTTTCTTT.

This clonotype was seen ten or more times. CDR3 sequence reads: CASSLELAGGGETQYF. The CDR3 DNA reads TGCGCCAGCAGCTTGGAACTAGCGGGAGGAGGAGAGACCCAGTACTTC. The J gene is TRBJ2-5, the V gene TRBV5-1; 12 bases fit TRBD2. V dropped 0 bases and J dropped 4; count of bases not matched to a gene: 4. Per germline, CDR1 SGHRS and CDR2 YFSETQ. The CDR3 has 16 amino acids.

CDR3 residues: CSARQGAGSFGKFF. The CDR3 DNA sequence: TGCAGTGCTAGACAAGGGGCAGGGTCTTTCGGGAAATTCTTC. V and J are TRBV20-1 and TRBJ2-1; tentatively, D is TRBD1 or TRBD2 (5 bases each). This CDR3 is built from 14 residues. Trimming removed 2 bases from V and 16 bases from J, with 24 bases in between. The germline V gene has CDR1 DFQATT and CDR2 SNEGSKA (reference sequence).

The chain has TRBV10-2 and TRBJ2-2; D call uncertain. The CDR3 is 15 residues long. CDR1 is WSHSY, CDR2 SAAADI, per germline. The V gene lost 6 bases and the J gene lost 4 bases, with 15 bases spanning the gap. CDR3 nucleotides: TGCGCCAGCAGGGCAATATCTATTGGCACCGGGGAGCTGTTTTTT. Translated: CASRAISIGTGELFF.

This clonotype was counted many times. CDR3 residues: CASSFRLYNEQFF. The CDR3 nucleotides are TGTGCCAGCAGTTTCCGACTTTACAATGAGCAGTTCTTC. This chain connects TRBV28 to TRBJ2-1; D call uncertain. Germline CDR1 is MDHEN and CDR2 is SYDVKM. Trimming removed 3 bases at V and 4 bases at J, with 7 bases between. There are 13 residues in the CDR3. The full variable domain, its missing parts supplied by reference TRBV28 and TRBJ2-1, is DVKVTQSSRYLVKRTGEKVFLECVQDMDHENMFWYRQDPGLGLRLIYFSYDVKMKEKGDIPEGYSVSREKKERFSLILESASTNQTSMYLCASSFRLYNEQFFGPGTRLTVL.

This clonotype was counted between two and nine times. V and J are TRBV18 and TRBJ1-4; D remains ambiguous. The CDR3 loop spans 13 amino acids. Germline CDR1 and CDR2: KGHSH and LQKENI. The germline V and J ends were trimmed by 2 bases and 10 bases, with 11 bases remaining between them. The CDR3 DNA sequence: TGTGCCAGCTCACCAGGGCCCGAAGGAAAACTGTTTTTT. It yields the protein CASSPGPEGKLFF.

The gene calls are TRBV20-1 and TRBJ1-2; the match to TRBD1 covers 9 bases. Germline trimming cut 5 bases from V and 6 bases from J; bases unmatched to any gene: 13. CDR1 and CDR2 (germline): DFQATT, SNEGSKA (reference sequence). The CDR3 contains 15 residues. This chain's CDR3 is CSALGTGLSLDGYTF. CDR3 coding DNA: TGCAGTGCTCTCGGGACAGGGCTTTCTTTAGATGGCTACACCTTC.

This rearrangement joins TRBV12-3 or TRBV12-4 to TRBJ2-5; no clear D. Trimming shortened V by 0 bases and J by 1 base, and 15 bases separated the two germline ends. This CDR3 spans 17 amino acids. The CDR3 sequence is CASSLALGPQIQETQYF. The DNA of the CDR3 is TGTGCCAGCAGTTTAGCTCTTGGACCGCAAATCCAAGAGACCCAGTACTTC.

V and J are TRBV23-1 and TRBJ1-5, with D possibly TRBD1 on 5 matching bases. TRBV23-1 is marked as an open reading frame, function uncertain. CDR3 length: 16 residues. The V gene lost 4 bases and the J gene lost 5 bases, with 18 bases spanning the gap. The CDR3 is CASSLRNSGSHQPQHF. The CDR3 bases are TGCGCCAGCAGTCTCCGGAATTCAGGGTCCCATCAGCCCCAGCATTTT.

CDR3 sequence: CSARERGGGTDTQYF. The CDR3 coding sequence is TGCAGTGCTAGAGAGAGGGGTGGGGGCACAGATACGCAGTATTTT. The rearrangement links TRBV20-1 to TRBJ2-3; D assignment may be TRBD1 or TRBD2 (5 bases each). The V gene lost 0 bases and the J gene lost 1 base, with 11 bases spanning the gap. CDR1 and CDR2 from the germline V gene are DFQATT and SNEGSKA (reference sequence). The length of the CDR3 is 15 residues.

This clonotype was picked up a small number of times. This sequence joins TRBV5-1 and TRBJ2-3, with D hard to call. The CDR3 runs 12 residues. V gave up 4 bases and J gave up 4 bases, with 7 bases separating them. Germline V gene data show CDR1 as SGHRS and CDR2 as YFSETQ. CDR3 nucleotides: TGCGCCAGCAGCATACCCCCAGATACGCAGTATTTT. Its protein product is CASSIPPDTQYF.

The chain couples TRBV5-1 to TRBJ1-1; D perhaps matches TRBD1 (6 bases). Trimming removed 0 bases from V and 1 base from J, with 13 bases in between. Germline CDR1 and CDR2: SGHRS and YFSETQ. There are 16 residues in the CDR3. CDR3 in DNA: TGCGCCAGCAGCTTGGGCCGGGACACCAAGAACACTGAAGCTTTCTTT. Protein: CASSLGRDTKNTEAFF. Together with reference TRBV5-1 and TRBJ1-1, the CDR3 gives the full variable domain: KAGVTQTPRYLIKTRGQQVTLSCSPISGHRSVSWYQQTPGQGLQFLFEYFSETQRNKGNFPGRFSGRQFSNSRSEMNVSTLELGDSALYLCASSLGRDTKNTEAFFGQGTRLTVV.

The chain is built from TRBV20-1 and TRBJ2-7; TRBD2 matches at 9 bases. The CDR3 consists of 16 residues. V gave up 3 bases and J gave up 3 bases; unmatched junction bases: 12. Germline loops: CDR1 DFQATT, CDR2 SNEGSKA (reference sequence). The CDR3 loop reads CSASAPSGTSIYEQYV. DNA for the CDR3: TGCAGTGCTAGTGCCCCCTCCGGGACTAGCATCTACGAGCAGTACGTC.

V and J are TRBV12-3 or TRBV12-4 and TRBJ1-1; no definite D call. The V gene lost 11 bases and the J gene lost 4 bases, with 29 bases spanning the gap. CDR3 length: 17 residues. The CDR3 spells CAVTPIWEEGEGTEAFF. The CDR3 DNA reads as TGTGCCGTAACCCCCATTTGGGAAGAGGGTGAGGGCACTGAAGCTTTCTTT.

In this sample, this clonotype turned up many times. The chain uses TRBV12-3 or TRBV12-4 and TRBJ2-1; D uncertain. This CDR3 is 14 amino acids long. Between the trimmed V and J ends, which lost 6 bases and 4 bases, there was a span of 13 bases. In DNA, the CDR3 is TGTGCCAGCAGCCAAAGTGTGACTTACAATGAGCAGTTCTTC. It codes for CASSQSVTYNEQFF.

This clonotype was found a few times. This sequence joins TRBV27 and TRBJ1-1; the D is unclear. The V end was cut by 0 bases, the J end by 4 bases, with 12 bases between. Per germline, CDR1 MNHEY and CDR2 SMNVEV (reference sequence). CDR3 length equals 15 residues. CDR3 DNA: TGTGCCAGCAGTTTATCCTCGGCCTTGAGCACTGAAGCTTTCTTT. It encodes CASSLSSALSTEAFF.

This clonotype turned up a few times. The V gene is TRBV5-1, the J gene TRBJ1-2; TRBD1 might be the D (6 bases). The CDR3 totals 15 residues. V was clipped by 5 bases and J by 3 bases, with 17 bases between them. Germline CDR1 and CDR2: SGHRS and YFSETQ. The CDR3 sequence is CASRTSTGFDYGYTF. CDR3 nucleotide sequence: TGCGCCAGCAGAACCTCGACAGGTTTTGACTATGGCTACACCTTC.

There are many counts of this clonotype. V is TRBV10-3 and J is TRBJ2-4, with TRBD2 as a possible D gene (5 bases). This CDR3 comprises 13 residues. Germline V gives CDR1 ENHRY, CDR2 SYGVKD. V was cut by 4 bases and J by 6 bases, with 10 bases left in between. The CDR3 region is CAISAGSGNIQYF. Here the CDR3 DNA reads TGTGCCATCAGTGCGGGATCGGGAAACATTCAGTACTTC.

The chain has TRBV15 and TRBJ2-7, with 9 bases lining up with TRBD1. The CDR3 runs to 14 residues. With 3 bases clipped from V and 4 bases from J, the junction kept 4 bases outside the gene matches. Per the germline V gene, CDR1 is LNHNV and CDR2 is YYDKDF (reference sequence). The CDR3 sequence: CATSRDRGVYEQYV. CDR3 sequence (DNA): TGTGCCACCAGCAGGGACAGGGGAGTATACGAGCAGTACGTC.

The rearrangement uses TRBV7-2 and TRBJ1-4; D is undetermined. The CDR3 spans 14 residues. CDR1 SGHTA and CDR2 FQGNSA come from the germline V gene. Trimming shortened V by 2 bases and J by 7 bases, and 11 bases separated the two germline ends. DNA for the CDR3: TGTGCCAGCAGCTTACTCGGGCTTGGTGAAAAACTGTTTTTT. Amino acid sequence: CASSLLGLGEKLFF.

This clonotype turned up a few times. The rearrangement joins TRBV29-1 to TRBJ1-2, with 10 positions matching TRBD1. The CDR3 is 14 residues long. Germline V gene lookup returns CDR1 SQVTM and CDR2 ANQGSEA. With 2 bases clipped from V and 5 bases from J, the junction kept 5 bases outside the gene matches. As DNA, the CDR3 is TGCAGCGTTGAACTCGGGACAGGGGTTTATGGCTACACCTTC. Residues: CSVELGTGVYGYTF.